One and the same sample provided the 7 T cell receptor beta chains below, sequenced in a study of OX40 agonist ivuxolimab in advanced cancers. The assay was immunoSEQ multiplex PCR, and TCRdb's table has in-frame clones only and misses some. The table shows around 92,000 clones, with 90% to 95% occurring only once. The source material was CD4+ or CD8+ T cells sorted from blood, sampled in a trial of the OX40 agonist ivuxolimab. The origin of the receptors is an adult with an advanced solid tumor such as melanoma, head and neck, liver or kidney cancer.

In its sample, this clone was seen a few times. The chain carries TRBV2 and TRBJ2-7; 7 positions match TRBD2. Germline V gives CDR1 SNHLY, CDR2 FYNNEI. After removal of 6 bases from V and 0 bases from J, the junction contained 2 bases not matched to a gene. The CDR3 is made up of 13 amino acids. This chain's CDR3 is CASRGTTSYEQYV. CDR3 in DNA: TGTGCCAGCAGAGGGACTACCTCCTACGAGCAGTACGTC.

The CDR3 DNA reads TGTGCCAGCTCGCCGGACAGGGTCTATGGCTACACCTTC. This encodes CASSPDRVYGYTF. The J gene is TRBJ1-2, the V gene TRBV18; TRBD1 matches 8 bases. Per germline, CDR1 KGHSH and CDR2 LQKENI. CDR3 length equals 13 residues. The junction had 4 bases not matched to a gene; V was cut back by 6 bases and J by 4 bases.

Only one count was recorded for this clone. V gene TRBV5-5 combines with J gene TRBJ1-5; D uncertain. CDR1 and CDR2 from the germline V gene are SGHKS and YYEKEE (reference sequence). The CDR3 sequence is 15 residues long. Trimming left V 1 base short and J 0 bases short, with 8 bases between. In DNA form, the CDR3 reads TGTGCCAGCAGCTTGACAGAATATAGCAATCAGCCCCAGCATTTT. It yields the protein CASSLTEYSNQPQHF.

The V and J genes are TRBV2 and TRBJ2-1; D is perhaps TRBD1 or TRBD2 (5 bases each). Germline loops: CDR1 SNHLY, CDR2 FYNNEI. The CDR3 is made up of 15 amino acids. V lost 5 bases, J lost 15 bases, and 26 bases lay in between. The CDR3 coding sequence is TGTGCCAGCAGTTTTACTCCAACCGGGACCCCTATGGGGTTCTTC. The encoded protein is CASSFTPTGTPMGFF. Supplemented by reference TRBV2 and TRBJ2-1, the full variable domain reads EPEVTQTPSHQVTQMGQEVILRCVPISNHLYFYWYRQILGQKVEFLVSFYNNEISEKSEIFDDQFSVERPDGSNFTLKIRSTKLEDSAMYFCASSFTPTGTPMGFFGPGTRLTVL.

Written as DNA, the CDR3 is TGTGCCAGCAGCTCGCCCATGAACACTGAAGCTTTCTTT. Its protein is CASSSPMNTEAFF. The rearrangement links TRBV5-4 to TRBJ1-1; D unclear. V lost 3 bases to trimming and J lost 0 bases, with 6 bases between them. The CDR3 has 13 amino acids. CDR1 and CDR2 (germline): SGHNT, YYREEE (reference sequence).

CDR3 DNA: TGCGCCAGCAGCCAAGATCCGGGCAGGGGGCGTGAGCAGTTCTTC. It codes for CASSQDPGRGREQFF. V and J are TRBV4-3 and TRBJ2-1, with 8 bases lining up with TRBD1. Germline CDR1 reads LGHNA; CDR2 reads YSLEER. Trimming cost V 0 bases and J 9 bases; bases outside gene matches: 7. The CDR3 covers 15 residues.

The rearrangement joins TRBV7-3 to TRBJ2-1, with no clear D. V lost 2 bases and J lost 5, with 10 bases in between. This CDR3 contains 14 residues. The V gene's germline CDR1 is SGHTA and CDR2 FQGTGA. The chain's CDR3 is CASSLGGNHNEQFF. DNA of the CDR3: TGTGCCAGCAGCTTAGGTGGGAACCACAATGAGCAGTTCTTC.